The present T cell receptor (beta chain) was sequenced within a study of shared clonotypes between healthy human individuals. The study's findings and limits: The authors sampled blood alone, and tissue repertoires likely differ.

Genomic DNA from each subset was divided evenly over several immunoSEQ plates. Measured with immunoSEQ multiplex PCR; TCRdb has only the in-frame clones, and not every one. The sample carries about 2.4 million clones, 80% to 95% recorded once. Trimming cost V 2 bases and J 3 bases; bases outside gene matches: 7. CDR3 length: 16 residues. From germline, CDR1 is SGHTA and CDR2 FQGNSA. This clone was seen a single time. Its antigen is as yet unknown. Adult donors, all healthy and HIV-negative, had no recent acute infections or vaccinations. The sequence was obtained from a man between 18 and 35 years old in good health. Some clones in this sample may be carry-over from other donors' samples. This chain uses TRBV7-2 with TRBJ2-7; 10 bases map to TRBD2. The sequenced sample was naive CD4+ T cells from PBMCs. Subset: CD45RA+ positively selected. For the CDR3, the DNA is TGTGCCAGCAGCTTATTCGGAGCGGGAGGGTACTACGAGCAGTACTTC. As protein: CASSLFGAGGYYEQYF.